This TCR beta chain comes out of a study of blood T cell repertoires in COVID-19. About the research overall: Samples representing acute and convalescent COVID-19 were sourced from the United States, Italy and Spain. PBMCs, B-cell-depleted T cells, or T cells provided the cDNA or gDNA that made up the material.

The assay was immunoSEQ multiplex PCR, and TCRdb's table has in-frame clones only and misses some. The table has about 62,000 clones, more than 80% seen once; the top ten hold 18%. Germline lookup yields CDR1 SGDLS and CDR2 YYNGEE. With V trimmed by 4 bases and J by 4 bases, 5 bases remained unmatched. The CDR3 runs 13 residues. Patients from Seattle were sampled longitudinally, starting during active infection. The sample holds a few counts of this clone. The sequencing input was peripheral blood. V and J are TRBV9 and TRBJ2-7; 7 positions agree with TRBD2. This clonotype was obtained from a woman between 55 and 75 years old with COVID-19, enrolled during active disease. In nucleotides, the CDR3 is TGTGCCAGCAGCCGGGGGGACTATTACGAGCAGTACTTC. Amino acid sequence: CASSRGDYYEQYF.